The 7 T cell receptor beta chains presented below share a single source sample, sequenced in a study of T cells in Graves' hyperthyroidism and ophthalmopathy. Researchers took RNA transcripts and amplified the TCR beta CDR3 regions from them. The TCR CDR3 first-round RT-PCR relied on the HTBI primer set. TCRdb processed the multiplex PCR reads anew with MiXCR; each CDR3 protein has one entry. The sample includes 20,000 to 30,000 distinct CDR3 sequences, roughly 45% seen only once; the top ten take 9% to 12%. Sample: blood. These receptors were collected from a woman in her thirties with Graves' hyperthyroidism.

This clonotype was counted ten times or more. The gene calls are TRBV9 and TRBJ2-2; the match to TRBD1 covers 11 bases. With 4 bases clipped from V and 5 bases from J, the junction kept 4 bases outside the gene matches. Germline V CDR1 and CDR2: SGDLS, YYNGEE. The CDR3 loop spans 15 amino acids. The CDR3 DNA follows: TGTGCCAGCAGCCTCGGACAGGGGGCTACCGGGGAGCTGTTTTTT. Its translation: CASSLGQGATGELFF.

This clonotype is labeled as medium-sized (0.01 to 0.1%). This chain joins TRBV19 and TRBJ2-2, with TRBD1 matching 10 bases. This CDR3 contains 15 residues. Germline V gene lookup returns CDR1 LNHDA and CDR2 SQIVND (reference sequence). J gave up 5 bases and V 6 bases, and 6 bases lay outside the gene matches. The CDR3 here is CASRRQGAETGELFF. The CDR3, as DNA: TGTGCCAGTAGAAGACAGGGGGCGGAAACCGGGGAGCTGTTTTTT. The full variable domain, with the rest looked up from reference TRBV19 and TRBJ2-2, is DGGITQSPKYLFRKEGQNVTLSCEQNLNHDAMYWYRQDPGQGLRLIYYSQIVNDFQKGDIAEGYSVSREKKESFPLTVTSAQKNPTAFYLCASRRQGAETGELFFGEGSRLTVL.

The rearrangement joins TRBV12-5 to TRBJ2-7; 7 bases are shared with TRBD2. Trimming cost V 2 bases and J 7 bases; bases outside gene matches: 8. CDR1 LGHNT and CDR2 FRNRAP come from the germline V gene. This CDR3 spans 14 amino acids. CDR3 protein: CASGLSGVGREQYF. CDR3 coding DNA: TGTGCTAGTGGTTTGAGCGGGGTAGGTCGGGAGCAGTACTTC.

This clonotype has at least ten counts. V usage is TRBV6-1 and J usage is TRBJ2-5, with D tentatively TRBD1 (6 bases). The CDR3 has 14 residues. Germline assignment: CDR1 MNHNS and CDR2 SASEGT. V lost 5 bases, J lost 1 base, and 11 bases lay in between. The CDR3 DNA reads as TGTGCCAGCAGTCGACAGGACGGCCAAGAGACCCAGTACTTC. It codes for CASSRQDGQETQYF.

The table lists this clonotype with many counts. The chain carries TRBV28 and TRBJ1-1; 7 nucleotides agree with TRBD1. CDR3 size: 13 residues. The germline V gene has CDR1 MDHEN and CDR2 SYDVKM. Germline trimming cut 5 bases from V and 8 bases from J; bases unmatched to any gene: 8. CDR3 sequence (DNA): TGTGCCAGCAGTACTATTACAGGGGCGGAAGCTTTCTTT. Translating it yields CASSTITGAEAFF.

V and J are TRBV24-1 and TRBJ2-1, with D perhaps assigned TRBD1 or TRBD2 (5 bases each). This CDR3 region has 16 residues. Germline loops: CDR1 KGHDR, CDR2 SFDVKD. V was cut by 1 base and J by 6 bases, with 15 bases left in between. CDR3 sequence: CATSDLGEFSGNEQFF. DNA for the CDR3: TGTGCCACCAGTGATTTAGGGGAGTTCTCTGGCAATGAGCAGTTCTTC.

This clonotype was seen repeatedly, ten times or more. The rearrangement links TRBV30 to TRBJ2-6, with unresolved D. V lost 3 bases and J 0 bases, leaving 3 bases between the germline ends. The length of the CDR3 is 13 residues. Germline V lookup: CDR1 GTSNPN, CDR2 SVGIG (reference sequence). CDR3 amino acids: CAWRVSGANVLTF. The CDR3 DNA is TGTGCCTGGAGGGTCTCTGGGGCCAACGTCCTGACTTTC.